This T cell receptor (beta chain) was captured by sequencing in a study of blood T cell repertoires in COVID-19. In the original workflow: Estimates of nucleated cell counts were drawn from the amplification of reference gene primers. The data were produced by immunoSEQ multiplex PCR, yet TCRdb's version contains in-frame clones alone and is incomplete. That table furnishes V, J and clone size, whereas the DNA furnished D and trimming. This table holds around 25,000 clones, over 80% found once. This CDR3 region has 15 residues. V lost 2 bases to trimming and J lost 4 bases; unmatched junction nucleotides: 3. Looked up from germline, CDR1 is SEHNR and CDR2 is FQNEAQ (reference sequence).

The clonotype comes from a human donor with active COVID-19. The donor label of this sample is uncertain. The sequenced sample consisted of peripheral blood. V gene TRBV7-9 combines with J gene TRBJ1-4; 8 bases fit TRBD1. The CDR3 reads CASSLKQGGNEKLFF. The CDR3 bases are TGTGCCAGCAGCTTAAAACAGGGGGGTAATGAAAAACTGTTTTTT.